This TCR beta chain stems from a study of T cells in Graves' hyperthyroidism and ophthalmopathy. Findings and limits, study-wide: Patients with ophthalmopathy were separated from those with stable hyperthyroidism by a 13 V-J model.

The source material, RNA transcripts, was used to amplify TCR beta CDR3 regions. First-round RT-PCR with HTBI primers amplified the TCR CDR3 region. A single record per CDR3 protein comes from TCRdb applying MiXCR to the multiplex PCR reads. Of some 550,000 distinct CDR3 sequences in the sample, 16% are singletons; the top ten hold around 3.3%. With respect to this clonotype: Antigen specificity is unknown.

Germline assignment: CDR1 SGHTA and CDR2 FQGTGA. J was trimmed by 8 bases and V by 4 bases; bases with no gene match: 10. The CDR3 length is 15 residues. A patient was excluded if there was uncontrolled infection, other autoimmune disease, pregnancy or lactation. Roughly 10 ml of fresh peripheral blood supplied the PBMCs. What was sequenced was blood. This sequence joins TRBV7-3 and TRBJ2-1, with 8 bases that match TRBD1. This TCR was sampled from a woman aged 40 to 49 with Graves' ophthalmopathy. The CDR3 loop is CASSYRDRSLDEQFF. The CDR3 nucleotides are TGTGCCAGCAGCTACCGGGACAGGAGTCTCGATGAGCAGTTCTTC.